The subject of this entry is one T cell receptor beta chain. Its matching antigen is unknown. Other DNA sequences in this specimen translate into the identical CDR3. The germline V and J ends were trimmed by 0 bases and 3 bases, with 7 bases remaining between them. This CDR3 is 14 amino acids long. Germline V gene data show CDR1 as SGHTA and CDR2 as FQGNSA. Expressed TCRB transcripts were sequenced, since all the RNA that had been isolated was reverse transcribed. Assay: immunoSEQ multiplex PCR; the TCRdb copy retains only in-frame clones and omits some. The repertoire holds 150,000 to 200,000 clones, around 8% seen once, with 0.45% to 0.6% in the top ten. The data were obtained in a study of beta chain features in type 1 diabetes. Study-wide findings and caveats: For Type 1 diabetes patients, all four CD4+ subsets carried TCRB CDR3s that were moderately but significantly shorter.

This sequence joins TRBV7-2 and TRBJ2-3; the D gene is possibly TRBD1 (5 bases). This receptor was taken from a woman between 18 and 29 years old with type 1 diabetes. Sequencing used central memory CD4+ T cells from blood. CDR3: CASSLAQGTDTQYF. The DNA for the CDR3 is TGTGCCAGCAGCTTAGCCCAGGGAACAGATACGCAGTATTTT.